This T cell receptor (beta chain) was identified during a study of graft-versus-host responses after intestinal transplantation. Overall study context: Multivisceral, liver-intestinal, or isolated intestinal transplants were performed in recipients. The study gave all recipients anti-thymocyte globulin induction, then tacrolimus and steroids for 2 to 3 years. Study conclusions and caveats: GvH clones detected in recipient marrow included some appearing first in ileum or blood. When patients had graft-donor T cell macrochimerism, their allografts held high graft-versus-host to host-versus-graft clonal ratios.

Method: immunoSEQ multiplex PCR; TCRdb's copy keeps in-frame clones and lacks some. Among 80,000 to 85,000 clones, roughly nine tenths were seen once, and the ten largest hold about 0.1%. Note on this clone: What it recognizes is unknown.

CDR1 and CDR2 from the germline V gene are SGHTA and FQGNSA. The trim removed 4 bases at V and 7 bases at J, leaving 3 bases unmatched. CDR3 size: 13 residues. The TCR originated in a human donor who received an intestinal transplant. This chain links TRBV7-2 with TRBJ2-2, with 7 bases lining up with TRBD2. The sequences come from unstimulated CD4+ T cells sorted from spleen or lymph node cells, collected before intestinal transplant. As DNA, the CDR3 is TGTGCCAGCAGCTCACGGGGGGTCGGGGAGCTGTTTTTT. It codes for CASSSRGVGELFF.